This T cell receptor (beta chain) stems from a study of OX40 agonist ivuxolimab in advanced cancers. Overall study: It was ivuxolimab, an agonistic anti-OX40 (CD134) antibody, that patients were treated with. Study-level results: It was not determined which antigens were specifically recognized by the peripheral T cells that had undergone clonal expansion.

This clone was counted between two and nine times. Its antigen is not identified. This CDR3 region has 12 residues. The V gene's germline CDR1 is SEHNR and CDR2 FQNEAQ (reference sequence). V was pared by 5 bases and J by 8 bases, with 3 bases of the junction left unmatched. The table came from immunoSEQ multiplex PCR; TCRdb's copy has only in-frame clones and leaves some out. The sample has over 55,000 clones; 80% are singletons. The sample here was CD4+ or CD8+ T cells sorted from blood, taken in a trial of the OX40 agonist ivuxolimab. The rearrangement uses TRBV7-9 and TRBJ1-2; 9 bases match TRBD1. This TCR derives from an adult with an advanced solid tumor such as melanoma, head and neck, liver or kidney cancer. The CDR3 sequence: CASSGTGMGYTF. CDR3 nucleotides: TGTGCCAGCAGCGGGACAGGGATGGGCTACACCTTC.